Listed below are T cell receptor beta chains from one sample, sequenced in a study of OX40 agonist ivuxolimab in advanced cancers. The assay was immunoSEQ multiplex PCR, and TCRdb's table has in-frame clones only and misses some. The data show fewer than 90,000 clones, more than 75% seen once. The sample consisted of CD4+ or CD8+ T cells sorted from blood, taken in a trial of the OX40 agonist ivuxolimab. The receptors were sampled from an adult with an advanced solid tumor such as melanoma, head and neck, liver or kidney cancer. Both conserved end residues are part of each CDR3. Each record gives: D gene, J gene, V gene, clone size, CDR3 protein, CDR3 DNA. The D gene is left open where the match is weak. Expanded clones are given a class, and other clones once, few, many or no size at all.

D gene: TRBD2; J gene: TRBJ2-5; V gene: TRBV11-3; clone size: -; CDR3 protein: CASSLGLAGGETQYF; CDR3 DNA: TGTGCCAGCAGCTTGGGACTAGCGGGGGGAGAGACCCAGTACTTC
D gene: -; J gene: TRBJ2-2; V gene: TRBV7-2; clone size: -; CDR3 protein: CASSSRQVPGELFF; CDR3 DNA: TGTGCCAGCAGCTCCCGACAGGTGCCCGGGGAGCTGTTTTTT
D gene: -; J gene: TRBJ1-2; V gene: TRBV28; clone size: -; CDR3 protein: CASTKRINYGYTF; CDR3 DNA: TGTGCCAGCACCAAGAGAATTAACTATGGCTACACCTTC
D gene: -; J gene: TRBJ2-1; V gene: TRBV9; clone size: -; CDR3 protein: CASSAFFGRDYNEQFF; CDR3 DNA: TGTGCCAGCAGCGCCTTTTTTGGACGAGACTACAATGAGCAGTTCTTC
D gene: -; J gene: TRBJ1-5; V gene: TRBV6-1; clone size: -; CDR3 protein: CASSDSNQPQHF; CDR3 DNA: TGTGCCAGCAGTGACTCTAATCAGCCCCAGCATTTT
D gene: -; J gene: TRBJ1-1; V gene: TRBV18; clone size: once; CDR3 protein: CASSPPETVLNTEAFF; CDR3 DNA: TGTGCCAGCTCACCCCCGGAGACAGTCTTGAACACTGAAGCTTTCTTT
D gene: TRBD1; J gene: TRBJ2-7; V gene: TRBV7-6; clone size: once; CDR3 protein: CASSILRGQGASEQYF; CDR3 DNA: TGTGCCAGCAGCATTCTCCGGGGACAGGGGGCTTCCGAGCAGTACTTC
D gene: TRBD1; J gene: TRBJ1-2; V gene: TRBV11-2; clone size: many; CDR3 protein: CASSGQGYGYTF; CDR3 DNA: TGTGCCAGCAGTGGACAGGGCTATGGCTACACCTTC
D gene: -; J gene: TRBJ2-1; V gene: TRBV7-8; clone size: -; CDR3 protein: CASSLRENPYNEQFF; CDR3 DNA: TGTGCCAGCAGCTTAAGGGAGAACCCCTACAATGAGCAGTTCTTC
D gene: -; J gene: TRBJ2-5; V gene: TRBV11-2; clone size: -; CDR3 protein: CASSFQGIETQYF; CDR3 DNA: TGTGCCAGCAGCTTCCAGGGGATTGAGACCCAGTACTTC
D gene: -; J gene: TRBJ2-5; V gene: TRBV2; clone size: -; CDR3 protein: CASTAQETQYF; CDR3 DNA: TGTGCCAGCACGGCCCAAGAGACCCAGTACTTC
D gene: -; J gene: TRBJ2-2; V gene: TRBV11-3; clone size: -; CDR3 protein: CASSPRQGRAGELFF; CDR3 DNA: TGTGCCAGCAGCCCCCGACAGGGGAGGGCCGGGGAGCTGTTTTTT
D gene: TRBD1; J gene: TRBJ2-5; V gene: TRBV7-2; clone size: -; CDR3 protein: CASSLYRGLGETQYF; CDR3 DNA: TGTGCCAGCAGCTTATACAGGGGGCTGGGAGAGACCCAGTACTTC
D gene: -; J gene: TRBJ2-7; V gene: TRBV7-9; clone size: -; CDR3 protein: CASSFQDEQYF; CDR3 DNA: TGTGCCAGCAGCTTTCAGGACGAGCAGTACTTC
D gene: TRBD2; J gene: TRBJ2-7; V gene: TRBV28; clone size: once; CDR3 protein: CATLLAGDGYEQYF; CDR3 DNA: TGTGCCACTCTCTTAGCGGGAGACGGGTACGAGCAGTACTTC
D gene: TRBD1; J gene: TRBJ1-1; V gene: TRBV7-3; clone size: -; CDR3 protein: CASRSDRAVHEAFF; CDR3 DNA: TGTGCCAGCAGATCGGACAGGGCGGTCCATGAAGCTTTCTTT
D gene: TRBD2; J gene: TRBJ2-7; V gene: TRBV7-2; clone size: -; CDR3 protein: CASSPELTSGSYEQYF; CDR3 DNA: TGTGCCAGCAGCCCTGAGCTGACTAGCGGCTCCTACGAGCAGTACTTC
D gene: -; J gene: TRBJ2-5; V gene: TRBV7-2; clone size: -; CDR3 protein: CASSLVYGGQETQYF; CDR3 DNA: TGTGCCAGCAGCTTAGTTTACGGGGGCCAAGAGACCCAGTACTTC
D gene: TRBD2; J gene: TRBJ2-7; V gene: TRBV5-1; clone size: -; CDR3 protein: CASSLGSGTPYEQYF; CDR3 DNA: TGCGCCAGCAGCTTGGGGAGCGGGACTCCCTACGAGCAGTACTTC
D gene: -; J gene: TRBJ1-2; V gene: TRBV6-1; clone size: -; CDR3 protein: CASSPQLYGYTF; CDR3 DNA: TGTGCCAGCAGTCCTCAGTTGTATGGCTACACCTTC
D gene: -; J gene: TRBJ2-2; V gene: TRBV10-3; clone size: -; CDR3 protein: CAISGTANTGELFF; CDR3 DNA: TGTGCCATCAGTGGTACAGCGAACACCGGGGAGCTGTTTTTT
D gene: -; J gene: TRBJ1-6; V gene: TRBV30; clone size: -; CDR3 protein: CAWIGTDFNSPLHF; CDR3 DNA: TGTGCCTGGATCGGGACGGACTTTAATTCACCCCTCCACTTT
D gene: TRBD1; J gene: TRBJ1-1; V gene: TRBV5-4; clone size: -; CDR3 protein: CASSARQGWTEAFF; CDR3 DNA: TGTGCCAGCAGCGCAAGACAGGGTTGGACTGAAGCTTTCTTT
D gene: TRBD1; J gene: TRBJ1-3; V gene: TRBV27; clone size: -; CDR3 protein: CASSPHNRGGSGNTIYF; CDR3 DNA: TGTGCCAGCAGTCCCCATAACAGGGGAGGATCTGGAAACACCATATATTTT
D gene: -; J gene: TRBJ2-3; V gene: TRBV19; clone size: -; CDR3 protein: CASSSRFSTDTQYF; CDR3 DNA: TGTGCCAGTAGTTCCCGATTTAGCACAGATACGCAGTATTTT
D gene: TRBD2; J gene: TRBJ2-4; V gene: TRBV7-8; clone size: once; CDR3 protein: CASSPEETSGYLRAKNIQYF; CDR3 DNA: TGTGCCAGCAGTCCCGAAGAGACTAGCGGGTACCTTCGGGCCAAAAACATTCAGTACTTC
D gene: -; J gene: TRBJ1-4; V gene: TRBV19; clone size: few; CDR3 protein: CASSPRHSNEKLFF; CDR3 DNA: TGTGCCAGTAGTCCGAGACATTCTAATGAAAAACTGTTTTTT
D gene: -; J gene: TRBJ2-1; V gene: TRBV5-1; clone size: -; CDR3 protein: CASSLGGGDNEQFF; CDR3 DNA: TGCGCCAGCAGCTTGGGAGGAGGGGACAATGAGCAGTTCTTC
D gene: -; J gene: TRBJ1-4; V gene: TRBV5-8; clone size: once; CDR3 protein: CASSLGGATNEKLFF; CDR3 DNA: TGTGCCAGCAGCTTGGGGGGAGCAACTAATGAAAAACTGTTTTTT
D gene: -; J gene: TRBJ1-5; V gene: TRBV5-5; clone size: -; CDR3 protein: CASSLAEDPQHF; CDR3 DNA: TGTGCCAGCAGCTTGGCCGAAGATCCCCAGCATTTT
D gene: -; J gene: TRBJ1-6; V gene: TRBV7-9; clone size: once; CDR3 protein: CASSPRGARPPLHF; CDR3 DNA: TGTGCCAGCAGCCCTCGGGGGGCGAGGCCACCCCTCCACTTT
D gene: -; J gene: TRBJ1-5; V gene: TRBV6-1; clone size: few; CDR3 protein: CASSARDRLANQPQHF; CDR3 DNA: TGTGCCAGCAGTGCAAGGGACCGCCTTGCCAATCAGCCCCAGCATTTT
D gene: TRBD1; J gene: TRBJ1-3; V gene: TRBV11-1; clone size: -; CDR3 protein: CASSQVDRGPGNTIYF; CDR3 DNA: TGTGCCAGCAGCCAAGTGGACAGGGGACCTGGAAACACCATATATTTT